Listed below are T cell receptor beta chains from one sample, sequenced in a study of CD8+ T cells in alopecia areata. Sequenced by immunoSEQ multiplex PCR; TCRdb stores in-frame clones only, minus some. Of over 15,000 clones in the sample, just under 60% were seen once. The sample in question was skin, obtained at week 4, from a patient treated with tofacitinib. Source of these receptors: a human donor with alopecia areata. CDR3s include the opening cysteine and the closing phenylalanine or tryptophan. A D gene is named only where the DNA matches it firmly. Size is stated for part of the rows, as once, few or many counts, or as a class when the clone is expanded.

abundance: few
j_gene: TRBJ2-1
d_gene: TRBD2
len: 15
v_gene: TRBV2
CDR3nt: TGTGCCAGCAGGCCGGGACTAGCGCCCTACAATGAGCAGTTCTTC
CDR3aa: CASRPGLAPYNEQFF

abundance: NA
j_gene: TRBJ1-6
d_gene: NA
len: 15
v_gene: TRBV6-5
CDR3nt: TGTGCCAGCAGTCCTCCGGGACGGATGGAGTCACCCCTCCACTTT
CDR3aa: CASSPPGRMESPLHF

abundance: NA
j_gene: TRBJ1-2
d_gene: NA
len: 14
v_gene: TRBV29-1
CDR3nt: TGCAGCGTTGAACAGCTAATACCTAACTATGGCTACACCTTC
CDR3aa: CSVEQLIPNYGYTF

abundance: NA
j_gene: TRBJ1-5
d_gene: NA
len: 16
v_gene: TRBV6-1
CDR3nt: TGTGCCAGCAGCGAAAAAGGGGCAGGCGGCAATCAGCCCCAGCATTTT
CDR3aa: CASSEKGAGGNQPQHF

abundance: NA
j_gene: TRBJ2-1
d_gene: TRBD2
len: 15
v_gene: TRBV5-4
CDR3nt: TGTGCCAGCAGCCCTCGGGGGGGCGGCCACAATGAGCAGTTCTTC
CDR3aa: CASSPRGGGHNEQFF

abundance: NA
j_gene: TRBJ2-1
d_gene: NA
len: 14
v_gene: TRBV15
CDR3nt: TGTGCCCCCCGGGAGAGGGGAACCTACAATGAGCAGTTCTTC
CDR3aa: CAPRERGTYNEQFF

abundance: few
j_gene: TRBJ1-6
d_gene: TRBD1
len: 16
v_gene: TRBV4-1
CDR3nt: TGCGCCAGCAGCCAAGATCCCAGGGGGCCCCATTCACCCCTCCACTTT
CDR3aa: CASSQDPRGPHSPLHF

abundance: NA
j_gene: TRBJ1-3
d_gene: TRBD1
len: 17
v_gene: TRBV25-1
CDR3nt: TGTGCCAGCAGTGAACCGGGACAGGCTGAACCTGGAAACACCATATATTTT
CDR3aa: CASSEPGQAEPGNTIYF

abundance: NA
j_gene: TRBJ1-2
d_gene: NA
len: 15
v_gene: TRBV7-2
CDR3nt: TGTGCCAGCAGCTTAGGGTTGCGGCAGGACTATGGCTACACCTTC
CDR3aa: CASSLGLRQDYGYTF

abundance: NA
j_gene: TRBJ1-1
d_gene: NA
len: 15
v_gene: TRBV18
CDR3nt: TGTGCCAGCTCACAAAACGCGGACGGGAACACTGAAGCTTTCTTT
CDR3aa: CASSQNADGNTEAFF

abundance: NA
j_gene: TRBJ1-1
d_gene: NA
len: 14
v_gene: TRBV14
CDR3nt: TGTGCCAGCAGCCGCCCCCCAATTTTTACTGAAGCTTTCTTT
CDR3aa: CASSRPPIFTEAFF

abundance: NA
j_gene: TRBJ1-1
d_gene: TRBD1
len: 15
v_gene: TRBV9
CDR3nt: TGTGCCAGCAGCCCCAGTAATCCAGGGGGCACTGAAGCTTTCTTT
CDR3aa: CASSPSNPGGTEAFF

abundance: few
j_gene: TRBJ1-1
d_gene: NA
len: 11
v_gene: TRBV19
CDR3nt: TGTGCCAGTAGTTCCGATGGTGGGGCTTTCTTT
CDR3aa: CASSSDGGAFF

abundance: once
j_gene: TRBJ2-7
d_gene: TRBD1
len: 17
v_gene: TRBV7-9
CDR3nt: TGTGCCAGCAGCCCCTCACGTAAGGAGGGACAGGGGGACGAGCAGTACTTC
CDR3aa: CASSPSRKEGQGDEQYF

abundance: NA
j_gene: TRBJ2-7
d_gene: NA
len: 17
v_gene: TRBV13
CDR3nt: TGTGCCAGCAGCTTAGGCCTATGGGCAGGCGGCTCCTACGAGCAGTACTTC
CDR3aa: CASSLGLWAGGSYEQYF

abundance: NA
j_gene: TRBJ2-7
d_gene: NA
len: 15
v_gene: TRBV6-5
CDR3nt: TGTGCCAGCAGTTACCGTACAGGGTACACCTACGAGCAGTACTTC
CDR3aa: CASSYRTGYTYEQYF

abundance: NA
j_gene: TRBJ2-6
d_gene: NA
len: 15
v_gene: TRBV4-3
CDR3nt: TGCGCCAGCAGCCAAGAGGGGGCTGGGGCCAACGTCCTGACTTTC
CDR3aa: CASSQEGAGANVLTF

abundance: NA
j_gene: TRBJ2-7
d_gene: NA
len: 16
v_gene: TRBV11-2
CDR3nt: TGTGCCAGCAGCCCTGTAGGGACGGGAAACTCCTACGAGCAGTACTTC
CDR3aa: CASSPVGTGNSYEQYF

abundance: NA
j_gene: TRBJ2-7
d_gene: TRBD1
len: 15
v_gene: TRBV27
CDR3nt: TGTGCCAGCAGTCGGAGACAGGGCAGCCCCTACGAGCAGTACTTC
CDR3aa: CASSRRQGSPYEQYF

abundance: NA
j_gene: TRBJ1-1
d_gene: NA
len: 19
v_gene: TRBV4-3
CDR3nt: TGCGCCAGCAGCCAGCAAGAGGGCCAGGGGCTAGTCATGAACACTGAAGCTTTCTTT
CDR3aa: CASSQQEGQGLVMNTEAFF

abundance: NA
j_gene: TRBJ2-3
d_gene: NA
len: 15
v_gene: TRBV7-3
CDR3nt: TGTGCCAGCAGCCCGAAGTCGGAGTTAACAGATACGCAGTATTTT
CDR3aa: CASSPKSELTDTQYF

abundance: NA
j_gene: TRBJ1-6
d_gene: NA
len: 16
v_gene: TRBV15
CDR3nt: TGTGCCACCAGCAGACTCACCGACAGGCCAAATTCACCCCTCCACTTT
CDR3aa: CATSRLTDRPNSPLHF

abundance: NA
j_gene: TRBJ1-2
d_gene: NA
len: 13
v_gene: TRBV7-2
CDR3nt: TGTGCCAGCAGCTTAATAGGGAACTATGGCTACACCTTC
CDR3aa: CASSLIGNYGYTF

abundance: NA
j_gene: TRBJ1-5
d_gene: TRBD1
len: 15
v_gene: TRBV6-5
CDR3nt: TGTGCCACCAAGGGACAGAGCCATAGCAATCAGCCCCAGCATTTT
CDR3aa: CATKGQSHSNQPQHF

abundance: medium-sized
j_gene: TRBJ1-1
d_gene: NA
len: 14
v_gene: TRBV4-2
CDR3nt: TGTGCCAGCAGCCAAGAAAACTTGGGGACCGGTGCTTTCTTT
CDR3aa: CASSQENLGTGAFF

abundance: few
j_gene: TRBJ2-3
d_gene: NA
len: 16
v_gene: TRBV7-8
CDR3nt: TGTGCCAGCAGCTCCACGACTAGCAGGGGAGCAGATACGCAGTATTTT
CDR3aa: CASSSTTSRGADTQYF

abundance: NA
j_gene: TRBJ2-7
d_gene: TRBD1
len: 17
v_gene: TRBV14
CDR3nt: TGTGCCAGCAGCCAAGGTATCCTCACAGGGGGCTCCTACGAGCAGTACTTC
CDR3aa: CASSQGILTGGSYEQYF

abundance: few
j_gene: TRBJ1-1
d_gene: NA
len: 13
v_gene: TRBV14
CDR3nt: TGTGCCAGCAGCCAAGAGTTGAACACTGAAGCTTTCTTT
CDR3aa: CASSQELNTEAFF

abundance: few
j_gene: TRBJ1-1
d_gene: NA
len: 13
v_gene: TRBV29-1
CDR3nt: TGCAGCGTTGGCAAGAGAAGCGACACTGAAGCTTTCTTT
CDR3aa: CSVGKRSDTEAFF

abundance: NA
j_gene: TRBJ1-5
d_gene: NA
len: 13
v_gene: TRBV30
CDR3nt: TGTGCCTGGAGTGTTGATAGCAATCAGCCCCAGCATTTT
CDR3aa: CAWSVDSNQPQHF

abundance: NA
j_gene: TRBJ2-3
d_gene: TRBD2
len: 17
v_gene: TRBV5-1
CDR3nt: TGCGCCAGCAGCTTGGTGGGTAGCGGGGGGCCCACAGATACGCAGTATTTT
CDR3aa: CASSLVGSGGPTDTQYF

abundance: few
j_gene: TRBJ2-1
d_gene: NA
len: 10
v_gene: TRBV2
CDR3nt: TGTGCCAGCGGGGAGGACCGCGCGTTCTTC
CDR3aa: CASGEDRAFF

abundance: NA
j_gene: TRBJ2-7
d_gene: TRBD2
len: 15
v_gene: TRBV4-1
CDR3nt: TGCGCCAGCAGCCAAGGGCGGGGGGCGACCTACGAGCAGTACTTC
CDR3aa: CASSQGRGATYEQYF

abundance: NA
j_gene: TRBJ1-3
d_gene: TRBD1
len: 16
v_gene: TRBV28
CDR3nt: TGTGCCAGCAGGCCCAGGACAGGGCGGTCTGGAAACACCATATATTTT
CDR3aa: CASRPRTGRSGNTIYF

abundance: NA
j_gene: TRBJ2-3
d_gene: TRBD2
len: 17
v_gene: TRBV27
CDR3nt: TGTGCCAGCAGTTTCCAGCGGGGGGCGGGATACACAGATACGCAGTATTTT
CDR3aa: CASSFQRGAGYTDTQYF

abundance: NA
j_gene: TRBJ2-3
d_gene: NA
len: 15
v_gene: TRBV9
CDR3nt: TGTGCCAGCAGCGTGAACGTGGGGTTCACAGATACGCAGTATTTT
CDR3aa: CASSVNVGFTDTQYF

abundance: few
j_gene: TRBJ2-5
d_gene: NA
len: 13
v_gene: TRBV5-1
CDR3nt: TGCGCCAGCAGCTCCCTGACAGAAGAGACCCAGTACTTC
CDR3aa: CASSSLTEETQYF

abundance: NA
j_gene: TRBJ2-7
d_gene: NA
len: 16
v_gene: TRBV6-1
CDR3nt: TGTGCCAGCAGTGAAAAGTCCCCTGCGGCCTCCCACGAGCAGTACTTC
CDR3aa: CASSEKSPAASHEQYF

abundance: NA
j_gene: TRBJ1-1
d_gene: TRBD1
len: 16
v_gene: TRBV7-9
CDR3nt: TGCGCCAGCAGCCAAGGCCCAGGGGGCGATTACACTGAAGCTTTCTTT
CDR3aa: CASSQGPGGDYTEAFF

abundance: NA
j_gene: TRBJ2-2
d_gene: NA
len: 16
v_gene: TRBV7-3
CDR3nt: TGTGCCAGCAGCTTTACGACACCAGCGAACACCGGGGAGCTGTTTTTT
CDR3aa: CASSFTTPANTGELFF

abundance: few
j_gene: TRBJ2-3
d_gene: TRBD1
len: 14
v_gene: TRBV4-3
CDR3nt: TGCGCCAGCAGCCAAGGACAGGGGACAGATTCGCAGTATTTT
CDR3aa: CASSQGQGTDSQYF

abundance: NA
j_gene: TRBJ2-5
d_gene: TRBD2
len: 14
v_gene: TRBV27
CDR3nt: TGTGCCAGCAGTTTATCGGTGGGGGGGGAGACCCAGTACTTC
CDR3aa: CASSLSVGGETQYF

abundance: few
j_gene: TRBJ2-5
d_gene: TRBD1
len: 15
v_gene: TRBV7-8
CDR3nt: TGTGCCAGCAGCTTAGGGTTGACAGGGCAAGAGACCCAGTACTTC
CDR3aa: CASSLGLTGQETQYF

abundance: NA
j_gene: TRBJ2-7
d_gene: TRBD2
len: 15
v_gene: TRBV4-1
CDR3nt: TGCGCCAGCAGCCAAGTTTGGCTAGCGGGGTACGAGCAGTACTTC
CDR3aa: CASSQVWLAGYEQYF

abundance: NA
j_gene: TRBJ2-7
d_gene: NA
len: 16
v_gene: TRBV28
CDR3nt: TGTGCCAGCAGCTTAGGTACTCGCGCTTTAACCTACGAGCAGTACTTC
CDR3aa: CASSLGTRALTYEQYF

abundance: NA
j_gene: TRBJ2-3
d_gene: TRBD2
len: 15
v_gene: TRBV10-3
CDR3nt: TGTGCCATCAGTGGAGGTAGCGGGGGCACAGATACGCAGTATTTT
CDR3aa: CAISGGSGGTDTQYF

abundance: NA
j_gene: TRBJ1-5
d_gene: NA
len: 16
v_gene: TRBV15
CDR3nt: TGTGCCACCAGCAGGTCCCACCCCTCTGGCAATCAGCCCCAGCATTTT
CDR3aa: CATSRSHPSGNQPQHF

abundance: NA
j_gene: TRBJ1-4
d_gene: NA
len: 16
v_gene: TRBV11-2
CDR3nt: TGTGCCAGCAGCTTCACCCGGGATCTAGGGGATGAAAAACTGTTTTTT
CDR3aa: CASSFTRDLGDEKLFF

abundance: NA
j_gene: TRBJ2-7
d_gene: NA
len: 15
v_gene: TRBV9
CDR3nt: TGTGCCAGCAGCGCGACGGACTGGACATACTACGAGCAGTACTTC
CDR3aa: CASSATDWTYYEQYF

abundance: NA
j_gene: TRBJ2-7
d_gene: NA
len: 14
v_gene: TRBV28
CDR3nt: TGTGCCAGCAGGCCTACTAGTGTAACCTACGAGCAGTACTTC
CDR3aa: CASRPTSVTYEQYF

abundance: NA
j_gene: TRBJ2-7
d_gene: NA
len: 11
v_gene: TRBV20-1
CDR3nt: TGCAGTGCTAGAGATGGATACGAGCAGTACTTC
CDR3aa: CSARDGYEQYF

abundance: NA
j_gene: TRBJ2-5
d_gene: TRBD2
len: 15
v_gene: TRBV25-1
CDR3nt: TGTGCCAGCAGTGAAGCCCTAGCGGGGGTTGAGACCCAGTACTTC
CDR3aa: CASSEALAGVETQYF

abundance: NA
j_gene: TRBJ2-5
d_gene: NA
len: 14
v_gene: TRBV4-2
CDR3nt: TGTGCCAGCAGCCAATGGGGGGGCGGCGAGACCCAGTACTTC
CDR3aa: CASSQWGGGETQYF

abundance: NA
j_gene: TRBJ2-3
d_gene: NA
len: 14
v_gene: TRBV28
CDR3nt: TGTGCCAGCAGTTTCAGACGGTATAAGGATACGCAGTATTTT
CDR3aa: CASSFRRYKDTQYF